The rows below give T cell receptor beta chains drawn from one sample of a study of blood T cell repertoires in COVID-19. The method was immunoSEQ multiplex PCR; TCRdb's version includes in-frame clones alone and lacks a portion of them. Here the sample spans 160,000 or so clones, around 92% being singletons. The source material was peripheral blood. The receptors were gathered from a man between 60 and 75 years old with acute or convalescent COVID-19. The CDR3 runs from the conserved cysteine through the conserved F or W. The D gene is left open where the match is weak. Where a row states a size, it is once, few, many or the class of an expanded clone; other rows omit it.

.	.	TRBV7-2	TRBJ1-2	CASSPRDPRGGYTF	TGTGCCAGCAGCCCCCGAGACCCTAGGGGAGGCTACACCTTC
.	.	TRBV2	TRBJ1-5	CASSGVTAKNQPQHF	TGTGCCAGCAGTGGGGTCACAGCCAAGAATCAGCCCCAGCATTTT
once	TRBD1	TRBV30	TRBJ1-3	CAWGDQTGAGNTIYF	TGTGCCTGGGGCGACCAGACAGGGGCTGGAAACACCATATATTTT
.	.	TRBV18	TRBJ2-1	CASSPLTLARVQSYNEQFF	TGTGCCAGCTCACCACTAACGCTCGCCAGGGTTCAGTCCTACAATGAGCAGTTCTTC
.	TRBD1	TRBV19	TRBJ1-5	CASSKTGTSNQPQHF	TGTGCCAGTAGTAAGACAGGGACTAGCAATCAGCCCCAGCATTTT
.	.	TRBV5-1	TRBJ2-5	CASSLVSQETQYF	TGCGCCAGCAGCTTGGTTTCTCAAGAGACCCAGTACTTC
once	TRBD2	TRBV10-3	TRBJ2-3	CAISDLATSGGEDTQYF	TGTGCCATCAGTGACCTCGCCACTAGCGGGGGGGAGGATACGCAGTATTTT
.	.	TRBV19	TRBJ2-6	CASSIPNSGANVLTF	TGTGCCAGTAGTATCCCCAACTCTGGGGCCAACGTCCTGACTTTC
.	.	TRBV19	TRBJ1-2	CASSIGGRHGYTF	TGTGCCAGTAGTATTGGGGGCCGGCATGGCTACACCTTC
.	TRBD2	TRBV6-5	TRBJ2-1	CASSYKAGGNNEQFF	TGTGCCAGCAGTTACAAGGCGGGGGGAAACAATGAGCAGTTCTTC
.	TRBD1	TRBV18	TRBJ2-7	CASSQPGTGGYEQYF	TGTGCCAGCTCGCAGCCGGGGACAGGGGGATACGAGCAGTACTTC
.	.	TRBV5-8	TRBJ1-5	CASSLERTKEYSNQPQHF	TGTGCCAGCAGCTTGGAGAGGACAAAGGAGTATAGCAATCAGCCCCAGCATTTT
.	.	TRBV5-8	TRBJ1-6	CASSLGLGVIDSPLHF	TGTGCCAGCAGCTTGGGGTTAGGGGTTATTGATTCACCCCTCCACTTT
.	TRBD1	TRBV12-3/TRBV12-4	TRBJ1-5	CASSSYRGGPQHF	TGTGCCAGCAGTTCCTACAGGGGGGGGCCCCAGCATTTT
.	.	TRBV5-5	TRBJ1-6	CASSLTISGSSYNSPLHF	TGTGCCAGCAGCTTAACTATCTCTGGCAGCTCCTATAATTCACCCCTCCACTTT
.	.	TRBV30	TRBJ2-5	CAWSVLAGGETQYF	TGTGCCTGGAGTGTTCTGGCCGGCGGAGAGACCCAGTACTTC
.	.	TRBV7-2	TRBJ2-1	CASSLVIVLADNLNEQFF	TGTGCCAGCAGCTTAGTTATTGTTTTGGCAGACAACCTCAATGAGCAGTTCTTC
few	TRBD2	TRBV2	TRBJ2-3	CASSVAGASGDYTQYF	TGTGCCAGCAGTGTGGCTGGGGCTAGCGGCGACTATACGCAGTATTTT
.	TRBD1	TRBV30	TRBJ1-4	CAWSVRGTVFEKLFF	TGTGCCTGGAGTGTAAGAGGGACAGTTTTTGAAAAACTGTTTTTT
.	TRBD1	TRBV5-1	TRBJ1-2	CASSLEGAGGYGYTF	TGCGCCAGCAGCTTGGAGGGGGCAGGGGGCTACGGCTACACCTTC
.	.	TRBV18	TRBJ1-4	CASSPSGRSRANEKLFF	TGTGCCAGCTCACCTTCAGGGAGGTCGCGCGCTAATGAAAAACTGTTTTTT
.	.	TRBV5-6	TRBJ1-3	CASGYSLKGDTIYF	TGTGCCAGCGGATATTCGCTTAAAGGGGACACCATATATTTT
.	TRBD1	TRBV3-1/TRBV3-2	TRBJ2-1	CASGTTGENEQFF	TGTGCCAGCGGAACGACAGGGGAGAATGAGCAGTTCTTC
.	.	TRBV5-6	TRBJ2-2	CASSLALGANTGELFF	TGTGCCAGCAGCTTGGCCTTGGGCGCGAACACCGGGGAGCTGTTTTTT
.	.	TRBV14	TRBJ2-5	CASSQASGIQETQYF	TGTGCCAGCAGCCAAGCCAGCGGCATACAAGAGACCCAGTACTTC
.	.	TRBV5-3	TRBJ2-3	CARSSSRDTQYF	TGTGCCAGAAGCAGTAGCAGAGATACGCAGTATTTT
.	.	TRBV6-2/TRBV6-3	TRBJ1-1	CASSINRVGEAFF	TGTGCCAGCAGCATAAACAGGGTCGGTGAAGCTTTCTTT
.	.	TRBV9	TRBJ1-1	CASSPSISMNTEAFF	TGTGCCAGCAGCCCGAGCATAAGCATGAACACTGAAGCTTTCTTT
.	TRBD1	TRBV3-1/TRBV3-2	TRBJ1-1	CASDNRGPNTEAFF	TGTGCCAGCGATAACAGGGGTCCGAACACTGAAGCTTTCTTT
once	.	TRBV28	TRBJ2-7	CATRQTFGSDF	TGTGCCACCAGACAGACCTTCGGGAGCGACTTC
.	.	TRBV5-1	TRBJ2-2	CASSLGVTDTGELFF	TGCGCCAGCAGCTTGGGAGTTACGGACACCGGGGAGCTGTTTTTT
once	TRBD1	TRBV19	TRBJ1-5	CASSTDRVNNQPQHF	TGTGCCAGTAGTACCGACAGGGTAAACAATCAGCCCCAGCATTTT
.	.	TRBV5-1	TRBJ1-5	CASSSDGNNQPQHF	TGCGCCAGCAGCTCGGACGGGAACAATCAGCCCCAGCATTTT
once	TRBD2	TRBV10-3	TRBJ2-1	CAISPREGGYNEQFF	TGTGCCATCAGTCCCCGGGAGGGGGGGTACAATGAGCAGTTCTTC
.	TRBD2	TRBV24-1	TRBJ2-7	CATSDSLAGFYEQYF	TGTGCCACCAGTGATAGTCTAGCGGGTTTCTACGAGCAGTACTTC
.	TRBD1	TRBV9	TRBJ1-1	CASSVTAGTGLVNTEAFF	TGTGCCAGCAGCGTAACCGCCGGGACAGGCTTGGTGAACACTGAAGCTTTCTTT
once	.	TRBV19	TRBJ2-7	CASSMVPAYEQYF	TGTGCCAGTAGTATGGTACCAGCCTACGAGCAGTACTTC
few	.	TRBV19	TRBJ1-6	CASSLGDGGFFSPLHF	TGTGCCAGTAGCCTCGGGGACGGGGGGTTTTTTTCACCCCTCCACTTT
.	.	TRBV5-1	TRBJ1-3	CASSLDRAGNTIYF	TGCGCCAGCAGCTTGGACAGGGCTGGAAACACCATATATTTT
.	.	TRBV19	TRBJ1-5	CASTTTPNQPQHF	TGTGCCAGTACCACAACGCCCAATCAGCCCCAGCATTTT
.	.	TRBV6-5	TRBJ2-5	CASSRQRKETQYF	TGTGCCAGCAGCCGACAGAGAAAAGAGACCCAGTACTTC
.	.	TRBV29-1	TRBJ1-5	CSVGTPGQPQHF	TGCAGCGTAGGGACACCCGGTCAGCCCCAGCATTTT